These 12 T cell receptor beta chains were sequenced from one sample in a study of blood T cell repertoires in COVID-19. Profiling relied on immunoSEQ multiplex PCR, and the TCRdb table lists in-frame clones only, not all of them. The sample lists approximately 290,000 clones; about nine tenths were seen once. Sequenced: peripheral blood. The receptors shown here come from a man younger than 35 with active or convalescent COVID-19.

The chain carries TRBV18 and TRBJ2-4, with 12 bases identical to TRBD1. This CDR3 has 18 amino acids. Germline V CDR1 and CDR2: KGHSH, LQKENI. With V trimmed by 3 bases and J by 9 bases, 15 bases remained unmatched. CDR3 amino acids: CASSPLNPGQGAVGIQYF. CDR3 nucleotide sequence: TGTGCCAGCTCACCCCTCAATCCGGGACAGGGGGCAGTTGGCATTCAGTACTTC.

V gene TRBV18 combines with J gene TRBJ2-3, with D possibly being TRBD1 (5 bases). Trimming took off 3 bases at V and 2 bases at J, with 12 bases between the two ends. Germline V gene lookup returns CDR1 KGHSH and CDR2 LQKENI. The CDR3 has 15 residues. CDR3 amino acids: CASSPGQVSTDTQYF. The CDR3 DNA reads as TGTGCCAGCTCACCGGGGCAAGTGTCCACAGATACGCAGTATTTT.

V gene TRBV27 combines with J gene TRBJ2-2, with TRBD2 matching 13 bases. This CDR3 has 15 residues. J was trimmed by 5 bases and V by 6 bases; bases with no gene match: 3. CDR1 and CDR2 from the germline V gene are MNHEY and SMNVEV (reference sequence). The CDR3 region is CASRGLAGVTGELFF. Here the CDR3 DNA reads TGTGCCAGCAGAGGACTAGCGGGAGTTACCGGGGAGCTGTTTTTT.

The rearrangement uses TRBV19 and TRBJ1-2; D is perhaps TRBD1 (6 bases). V shed 3 bases and J shed 0 bases, with 11 bases lying between them. Germline-derived CDR1 and CDR2 are LNHDA and SQIVND (reference sequence). This CDR3 is 15 amino acids long. The CDR3 region has the DNA TGTGCCAGTAGTATCACAGGGAGAGCTAACTATGGCTACACCTTC. This encodes CASSITGRANYGYTF. The complete variable domain, with remaining parts taken from reference TRBV19 and TRBJ1-2, reads DGGITQSPKYLFRKEGQNVTLSCEQNLNHDAMYWYRQDPGQGLRLIYYSQIVNDFQKGDIAEGYSVSREKKESFPLTVTSAQKNPTAFYLCASSITGRANYGYTFGSGTRLTVV.

The CDR3 region is CASSSRPPTYSNQPQHF. CDR3 bases: TGTGCCAGCAGTTCCCGTCCCCCGACTTATAGCAATCAGCCCCAGCATTTT. This sequence joins TRBV27 and TRBJ1-5; D is uncertain. The CDR3 spans 17 residues. Per the germline V gene, CDR1 is MNHEY and CDR2 is SMNVEV (reference sequence). V lost 4 bases and J 0 bases, leaving 16 bases between the germline ends.

The chain joins TRBV6-1 to TRBJ1-5; maybe TRBD1 (6 bases). The CDR3 contains 14 residues. V was cut by 8 bases and J by 1 base, with 12 bases left in between. CDR1 is MNHNS and CDR2 is SASEGT in the germline V gene. The CDR3 here is CASGTGHSNQPQHF. The CDR3 DNA reads TGTGCCAGCGGAACGGGACACAGCAATCAGCCCCAGCATTTT.

This chain uses TRBV19 with TRBJ2-1; 7 bases align to TRBD1. J gave up 8 bases and V 8 bases, and 9 bases lay outside the gene matches. Germline V gene data show CDR1 as LNHDA and CDR2 as SQIVND (reference sequence). This CDR3 contains 13 residues. The CDR3 here is CASETTGMYEQFF. Written as DNA, the CDR3 is TGTGCCAGTGAAACGACAGGGATGTATGAGCAGTTCTTC. Full variable domain (outside the CDR3, taken from reference TRBV19 and TRBJ2-1): DGGITQSPKYLFRKEGQNVTLSCEQNLNHDAMYWYRQDPGQGLRLIYYSQIVNDFQKGDIAEGYSVSREKKESFPLTVTSAQKNPTAFYLCASETTGMYEQFFGPGTRLTVL.

The CDR3 coding sequence is TGTGCCACCAGCAGAGATTTGCGCGGGGCAAAGGCCAAAAACATTCAGTACTTC. Translating gives CATSRDLRGAKAKNIQYF. The genes are TRBV15 and TRBJ2-4, with a weak D call TRBD2 (6 bases). Per the germline V gene, CDR1 is LNHNV and CDR2 is YYDKDF (reference sequence). The CDR3 sequence is 18 residues long. V was cut by 0 bases and J by 1 base, with 16 bases left in between.

J is TRBJ2-1 and V is TRBV7-6, with 8 bases identical to TRBD2. Trimming removed 4 bases from V and 9 bases from J; junction bases left unmatched: 14. The CDR3 extends over 16 amino acids. CDR1 is SGHVS and CDR2 is FNYEAQ in the germline V gene. CDR3 region: CASSSPKAGGGGEQFF. Written as DNA, the CDR3 is TGTGCCAGCAGCTCCCCGAAGGCGGGAGGAGGAGGTGAGCAGTTCTTC.

This clone was detected once. The CDR3 bases are TGTGCCAGCAGCTCACAAACCGGGGTACAGGGGGTTGGCTACACCTTC. Its translation is CASSSQTGVQGVGYTF. The rearrangement joins TRBV5-4 to TRBJ1-2, with 8 positions matching TRBD1. From germline, CDR1 is SGHNT and CDR2 YYREEE (reference sequence). The J segment lost 7 bases and the V segment lost 3 bases, leaving 14 bases of the junction unmatched. CDR3 length: 16 residues.

This clone was observed a single time. This chain uses TRBV28 with TRBJ2-1, with D uncertain. Trimming took 10 bases from V and 10 from J, leaving 20 bases between them. Germline CDR1 is MDHEN and CDR2 is SYDVKM. CDR3 length: 13 residues. The CDR3 coding sequence is TGTGCCACCTCACGGCTGCGGCCCCCGGAGCAGTTCTTC. Translating gives CATSRLRPPEQFF.

This CDR3 is CASSVGSHMNTEAFF. DNA of the CDR3: TGTGCCAGCAGCGTGGGCAGCCACATGAACACTGAAGCTTTCTTT. The V call is TRBV9, the J call TRBJ1-1; no definite D call. V lost 2 bases, J lost 0 bases, and 11 bases lay in between. CDR3 size: 15 residues. Germline CDR1 reads SGDLS; CDR2 reads YYNGEE. Supplemented by reference TRBV9 and TRBJ1-1, the full variable domain reads DSGVTQTPKHLITATGQRVTLRCSPRSGDLSVYWYQQSLDQGLQFLIQYYNGEERAKGNILERFSAQQFPDLHSELNLSSLELGDSALYFCASSVGSHMNTEAFFGQGTRLTVV.